These T cell receptor beta chains were read from a single sample in a study of prognosis after radiotherapy for stage I lung cancer. TCRdb re-derived calls from the multiplex PCR reads in MiXCR, one entry per CDR3 protein. The sample yields about 59,000 distinct CDR3 sequences, about 25% seen once. Sequenced material: PBMCs, taken before or after stereotactic body radiation therapy (not recorded which). These receptors originate from a donor aged 50 or older with non-small cell lung cancer. The CDR3 runs from the conserved cysteine through the conserved F or W. The order of the fields is clone size, J gene, V gene, D gene, CDR3 protein, CDR3 DNA. The D gene is left open where the match is weak. Size is stated for part of the rows, as once, few or many counts, or as a class when the clone is expanded.

many TRBJ2-2 TRBV15 TRBD1 CATNPTGAGGELFF TGTGCCACCAACCCGACAGGGGCCGGCGGGGAGCTGTTTTTT
many TRBJ1-1 TRBV6-1 NA CASSGGSRALLVF TGTGCCAGCAGTGGGGGGAGCAGGGCGTTGCTCGTCTTT
many TRBJ2-1 TRBV20-1 TRBD2 CSASISGGAGEQFF TGCAGTGCTAGTATTAGCGGGGGGGCCGGTGAGCAGTTCTTC
many TRBJ2-3 TRBV7-2 NA CASSLDPARTDTQYF TGTGCCAGCAGCTTGGACCCAGCGAGAACAGATACGCAGTATTTT
NA TRBJ1-4 TRBV7-6 NA CASSLAEVEGEKLFF TGTGCCAGCAGCTTAGCTGAGGTCGAAGGTGAAAAACTGTTTTTT
many TRBJ1-2 TRBV6-1 TRBD1 CASRGGQGNYGYTF TGTGCCAGCAGGGGGGGACAGGGTAACTATGGCTACACCTTC
many TRBJ1-2 TRBV20-1 NA CSASGDTNYGYTF TGCAGTGCCTCTGGAGACACCAACTATGGCTACACCTTC
many TRBJ1-5 TRBV5-1 NA CASTPFPGGNQPQHF TGCGCCAGCACCCCGTTCCCGGGTGGGAATCAGCCCCAGCATTTT
many TRBJ1-1 TRBV3-1 TRBD1 CASSQGQGAAEAFF TGTGCCAGCAGCCAGGGACAGGGGGCAGCTGAAGCTTTCTTT
NA TRBJ2-7 TRBV19 TRBD2 CASSGGDTQQYF TGTGCCAGTTCCGGGGGGGACACACAGCAGTACTTC
NA TRBJ1-2 TRBV20-1 NA CSDRSYGYAF TGCAGTGATAGAAGCTATGGCTACGCCTTC
many TRBJ1-2 TRBV11-2 NA CASSFGVFNYGYTF TGTGCCAGCAGCTTCGGGGTGTTCAACTATGGCTACACCTTC
NA TRBJ2-1 TRBV29-1 NA CSVRCGDSYNEQFF TGCAGCGTTAGGTGCGGTGACTCCTACAATGAGCAGTTCTTC
few TRBJ2-5 TRBV10-3 TRBD2 CAISELAGGRETQYF TGTGCCATCAGTGAACTAGCGGGGGGGCGAGAGACCCAGTACTTC
NA TRBJ2-4 TRBV20-1 TRBD2 CSARQASGGGTKNIQYF TGCAGTGCTAGGCAGGCTAGCGGGGGTGGAACGAAAAACATTCAGTACTTC
NA TRBJ2-7 TRBV27 NA CASSLKGSRSGEQYF TGTGCCAGCAGTTTGAAGGGGTCCCGGTCGGGTGAGCAGTACTTC
NA TRBJ1-3 TRBV6-2/TRBV6-3 NA CASRGRASGNAIYF TGTGCCAGCCGGGGCAGGGCCTCTGGAAACGCCATATATTTT
NA TRBJ1-3 TRBV18 NA CASSPDGGNTIYF TGTGCCAGCTCCCCGGACGGGGGAAACACCATATATTTT
many TRBJ2-3 TRBV6-1 TRBD2 CASSLWDYQASDTQYF TGTGCCAGCAGCTTGTGGGACTACCAAGCCTCAGATACGCAGTATTTT
many TRBJ1-1 TRBV6-5 NA CASSYSIPGGLMNTEAFF TGTGCCAGCAGTTATTCGATACCGGGAGGGCTCATGAACACTGAAGCTTTCTTT
many TRBJ1-6 TRBV10-3 NA CAISESEGTPMNSPLHF TGTGCCATCAGTGAGTCGGAGGGGACCCCTATGAATTCACCCCTCCACTTT
many TRBJ1-5 TRBV28 NA CASSSNNQPQHF TGTGCCAGCAGTTCCAACAATCAGCCCCAGCATTTT
NA TRBJ1-3 TRBV6-2/TRBV6-3 NA CASRRGTSVNTIYF TGTGCCAGCAGACGGGGGACCTCCGTAAACACCATATATTTT
many TRBJ1-2 TRBV20-1 TRBD1 CSAGQGANGYTF TGCAGCGCTGGACAGGGGGCCAATGGCTACACCTTC
many TRBJ2-5 TRBV2 NA CATMGGDETQYF TGTGCCACCATGGGGGGAGACGAGACCCAGTACTTC
many TRBJ1-4 TRBV3-1 TRBD1 CASSPKLAGTGRFF TGTGCCAGCAGCCCCAAATTGGCAGGGACAGGGAGGTTTTTT
many TRBJ2-5 TRBV30 TRBD2 CAWRRLAGGQETQYF TGTGCCTGGAGGCGACTAGCGGGGGGACAAGAGACCCAGTACTTC
many TRBJ1-1 TRBV11-2 NA CASSRADKGSTEAFF TGTGCCAGCAGCCGTGCGGACAAAGGGTCCACTGAAGCTTTCTTT
many TRBJ2-7 TRBV6-5 TRBD1 CASSWGSIRDRFEQYF TGTGCCAGCAGTTGGGGTAGTATCCGGGACAGGTTCGAGCAGTACTTC
many TRBJ2-1 TRBV3-1 NA CASSQRGPKRNEQFF TGTGCCAGCAGCCAACGCGGCCCCAAGAGGAATGAGCAGTTCTTC
many TRBJ1-2 TRBV18 NA CASSPPLQELYGYTF TGTGCCAGCTCACCACCCCTACAGGAGCTCTATGGCTACACCTTC
NA TRBJ1-6 TRBV20-1 TRBD1 CSARERRDRGLISPLHF TGCAGTGCTAGAGAACGCCGGGACAGGGGGCTTATTTCACCCCTCCACTTT
NA TRBJ1-1 TRBV6-1 NA CASREALRMNTEAFF TGTGCCAGCAGGGAAGCCCTGAGAATGAACACTGAAGCTTTCTTT
many TRBJ2-7 TRBV3-1 NA CASSQEQGPYEQYF TGTGCCAGCAGCCAAGAACAGGGACCCTACGAGCAGTACTTC
many TRBJ1-1 TRBV18 TRBD1 CASSPDRGSLNTEAFF TGTGCCAGCTCACCGGACAGGGGGTCGTTGAACACTGAAGCTTTCTTT
many TRBJ2-5 TRBV2 NA CATATGGETQYF TGTGCCACCGCGACAGGAGGAGAGACCCAGTACTTC
many TRBJ1-1 TRBV30 NA CAWSAIGGTEAFF TGTGCCTGGAGCGCAATAGGAGGTACTGAAGCTTTCTTT
NA TRBJ2-7 TRBV25-1 NA CASSPPFGTPTRCEKYF TGTGCCAGCAGTCCTCCCTTTGGGACCCCAACAAGGTGCGAGAAGTACTTC
many TRBJ2-3 TRBV5-1 TRBD1 CASSFRDRATDTQYF TGCGCCAGCAGCTTTCGGGACAGAGCAACAGATACGCAGTATTTT
many TRBJ2-7 TRBV6-1 NA CASSRPDSGSNEQYF TGTGCCAGCAGCCGACCAGACAGCGGTTCTAACGAGCAGTACTTC
many TRBJ1-1 TRBV6-2/TRBV6-3 NA CASSYSTRGWGFF TGTGCCAGCAGTTACTCGACACGGGGATGGGGTTTCTTT
many TRBJ2-3 TRBV12-3/TRBV12-4 TRBD2 CASRKGLAGGSSTDTQYF TGTGCCAGCAGGAAAGGACTAGCGGGGGGCAGTAGCACAGATACGCAGTATTTT
many TRBJ2-1 TRBV20-1 TRBD2 CSARAGGGAENEQFF TGCAGTGCTAGAGCAGGCGGGGGGGCCGAGAATGAGCAGTTCTTC
many TRBJ2-5 TRBV18 TRBD1 CASSPGQEETQYF TGTGCCAGCTCACCGGGACAGGAAGAGACCCAGTACTTC
NA TRBJ2-5 TRBV11-2 NA CASTPQGGAKETKYF TGTGCCAGCACCCCCCAGGGGGGGGCAAAAGAGACCAAGTACTTC
many TRBJ1-1 TRBV2 TRBD1 CASARQGFGGTEAFF TGTGCCAGCGCCCGACAGGGGTTCGGGGGAACTGAAGCTTTCTTT
many TRBJ1-5 TRBV12-3/TRBV12-4 NA CASTGGGDNLSNQPQHF TGTGCCAGCACCGGGGGAGGGGACAATCTTAGCAATCAGCCCCAGCATTTT
many TRBJ1-2 TRBV20-1 NA CSARDKTLGDYGYTF TGCAGTGCTAGAGATAAGACCCTCGGGGACTATGGCTACACCTTC